This TCR beta chain emerged from a study of T cell responses to AZD1222 COVID-19 vaccine. This clone occurred a few times. Data came from immunoSEQ multiplex PCR; TCRdb stores just in-frame clones and leaves some out. The table lists roughly 120,000 clones, 92% of them singletons. The receptor was isolated from an adult who received the AZD1222 COVID-19 vaccine. The starting material was peripheral blood, obtained 28 days after the second AZD1222 dose.

CDR3 sequence reads: CATSRDRGNEKLFF. The CDR3, as DNA: TGTGCCACCAGCAGAGACAGGGGGAATGAAAAACTGTTTTTT. The V gene is TRBV15, the J gene TRBJ1-4, with 7 nucleotides matching TRBD1. Germline V gene lookup returns CDR1 LNHNV and CDR2 YYDKDF (reference sequence). This CDR3 contains 14 residues. The V gene end was trimmed by 0 bases and the J gene end by 5 bases; junction bases not matched to a gene: 0.